The sequence of this T cell receptor (beta chain) was determined in a study of PD-L1 blockade in urothelial cancer. Study-wide background: In the patient group, most of the 29 were males with bladder-origin urothelial cancer. Analyses used blood from 3 weeks (second dose) and 6 weeks after treatment start.

Method: immunoSEQ multiplex PCR; TCRdb's copy keeps in-frame clones and lacks some. Of around 80,000 clones listed, roughly 87% are singletons. Pretreatment sampling and on-treatment sampling together yielded between 1 and 8 samples for each patient. Study results and limitations: By 3 weeks, tumor-associated blood clones had expanded more in durable-benefit patients.

CDR3 size: 18 residues. Germline V CDR1 and CDR2: ENHRY, SYGVKD. After removal of 2 bases from V and 1 base from J, the junction contained 9 bases not matched to a gene. This clone was seen only a few times. What it recognizes is unknown. The chain combines TRBV10-3 with TRBJ2-7, with 12 bases aligning to TRBD2. The sample consisted of PBMCs, taken around atezolizumab (anti-PD-L1) treatment. The sequence came from a woman in her seventies with urothelial cancer. The CDR3 nucleotides read TGTGCCATCAGTGAGCCGCCCCTAGCGGGGGGGCCATCCTACGAGCAGTACTTC. Its protein is CAISEPPLAGGPSYEQYF.